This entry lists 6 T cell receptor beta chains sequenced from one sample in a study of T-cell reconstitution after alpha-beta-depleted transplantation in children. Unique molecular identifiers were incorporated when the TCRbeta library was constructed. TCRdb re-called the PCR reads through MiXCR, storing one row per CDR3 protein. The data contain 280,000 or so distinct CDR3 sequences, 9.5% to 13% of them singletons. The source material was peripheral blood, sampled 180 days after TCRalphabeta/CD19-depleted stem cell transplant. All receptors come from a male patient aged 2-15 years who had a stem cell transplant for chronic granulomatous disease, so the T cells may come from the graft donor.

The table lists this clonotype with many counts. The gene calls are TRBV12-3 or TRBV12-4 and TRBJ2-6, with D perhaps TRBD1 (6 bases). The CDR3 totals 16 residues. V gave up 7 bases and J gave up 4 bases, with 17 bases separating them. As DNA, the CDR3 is TGTGCCAGCACCTACAGTCAGGGGTCCGGGGCCAACGTCCTGACTTTC. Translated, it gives CASTYSQGSGANVLTF.

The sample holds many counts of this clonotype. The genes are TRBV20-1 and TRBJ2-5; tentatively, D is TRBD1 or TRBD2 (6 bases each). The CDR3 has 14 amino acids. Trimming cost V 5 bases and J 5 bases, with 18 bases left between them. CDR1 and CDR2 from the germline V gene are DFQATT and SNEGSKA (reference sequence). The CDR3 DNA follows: TGCAGTGCTTGGAGGGCTAGGGGGTCGGAGACCCAGTACTTC. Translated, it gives CSAWRARGSETQYF.

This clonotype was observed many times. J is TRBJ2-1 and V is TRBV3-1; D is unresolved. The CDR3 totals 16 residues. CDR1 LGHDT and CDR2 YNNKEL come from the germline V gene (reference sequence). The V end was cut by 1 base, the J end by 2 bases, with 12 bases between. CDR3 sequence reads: CASSQVLVRPYNEQFF. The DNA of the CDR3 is TGTGCCAGCAGCCAAGTTCTAGTCAGGCCCTACAATGAGCAGTTCTTC.

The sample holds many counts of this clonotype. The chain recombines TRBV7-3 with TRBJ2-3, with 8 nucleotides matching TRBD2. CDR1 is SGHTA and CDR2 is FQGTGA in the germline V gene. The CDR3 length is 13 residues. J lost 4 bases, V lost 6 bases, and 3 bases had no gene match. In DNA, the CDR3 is TGTGCCAGCAGGTCGGGACTAGCAGATACGCAGTATTTT. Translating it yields CASRSGLADTQYF.

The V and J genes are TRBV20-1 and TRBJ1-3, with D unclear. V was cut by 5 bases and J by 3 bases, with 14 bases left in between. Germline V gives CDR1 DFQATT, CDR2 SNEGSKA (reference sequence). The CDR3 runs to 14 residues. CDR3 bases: TGCAGTGCTCTCCGCCCCAGTGTTGGAAACACCATATATTTT. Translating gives CSALRPSVGNTIYF.

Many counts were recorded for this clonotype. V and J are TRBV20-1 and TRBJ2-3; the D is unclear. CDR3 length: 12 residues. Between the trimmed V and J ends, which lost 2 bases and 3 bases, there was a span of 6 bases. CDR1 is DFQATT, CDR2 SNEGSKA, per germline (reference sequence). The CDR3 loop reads CSARHQTDTQYF. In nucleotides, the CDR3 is TGCAGTGCTAGACACCAAACAGATACGCAGTATTTT.